This passage covers 10 T cell receptor beta chains from one sample sequenced in a study of blood T cell repertoires in COVID-19. Some clones are missing from TCRdb's copy, which holds only in-frame ones; the method was immunoSEQ multiplex PCR. The table records approximately 210,000 clones, about 90% of them present only once. Specimen: peripheral blood. The receptors were sampled from a man aged 35-49 years with active or convalescent COVID-19.

This clone was observed once. In DNA form, the CDR3 reads TGTGCCAGCAGTTTACTATTTCGGGGGTCCAATGAGCAGTTCTTC. Residues: CASSLLFRGSNEQFF. The chain employs TRBV27 and TRBJ2-1; tentative D call: TRBD2 (6 bases). Germline-derived CDR1 and CDR2 are MNHEY and SMNVEV (reference sequence). The CDR3 is 15 amino acids. V was trimmed by 2 bases and J by 6 bases, leaving 14 bases between them.

The rearrangement joins TRBV30 to TRBJ1-5; TRBD1 is a possible D gene (6 bases). Between the trimmed V and J ends, which lost 0 bases and 7 bases, there was a span of 16 bases. CDR1 GTSNPN and CDR2 SVGIG come from the germline V gene (reference sequence). The CDR3 totals 15 residues. CDR3 DNA sequence: TGTGCCTGGAGTGTAGGGGGAGTAACGGGCCAGCCCCAGCATTTT. It specifies CAWSVGGVTGQPQHF.

V is TRBV11-2 and J is TRBJ1-1, with D perhaps TRBD1 (5 bases). Trimming took off 0 bases at V and 10 bases at J, with 9 bases between the two ends. The CDR3 has 12 residues. CDR1 is SGHAT and CDR2 is FQNNGV in the germline V gene. The CDR3 is CASSLEDGGAFF. For the CDR3, the DNA is TGTGCCAGCAGCTTAGAGGACGGGGGAGCTTTCTTT. The variable domain in full, completed from reference TRBV11-2 and TRBJ1-1, reads EAGVAQSPRYKIIEKRQSVAFWCNPISGHATLYWYQQILGQGPKLLIQFQNNGVVDDSQLPKDRFSAERLKGVDSTLKIQPAKLEDSAVYLCASSLEDGGAFFGQGTRLTVV.

This chain uses TRBV5-4 with TRBJ1-2; D unclear. CDR3 length: 11 residues. V lost 4 bases and J 5 bases, leaving 6 bases between the germline ends. CDR1 SGHNT and CDR2 YYREEE come from the germline V gene (reference sequence). The CDR3 here is CASSLGYGYTF. CDR3 in DNA: TGTGCCAGCAGCCTCGGGTATGGCTACACCTTC.

The chain is built from TRBV6-5 and TRBJ2-1; a possible D gene is TRBD2 (5 bases). The CDR3 sequence is 12 residues long. Germline V CDR1 and CDR2: MNHEY, SVGAGI. Trimming stripped 2 bases from V and 8 bases from J, with 7 bases between. The CDR3 region has the DNA TGTGCCAGCAGTTACCGAGGGTATGAGCAGTTCTTC. Amino acids: CASSYRGYEQFF.

The chain joins TRBV7-8 to TRBJ2-7; 8 nucleotides match TRBD2. V shed 5 bases and J 6 bases; nucleotides not matched to a gene: 9. The V gene's germline CDR1 is SGHVS and CDR2 FQNEAQ. The CDR3 loop spans 14 amino acids. The CDR3 here is CASSGRLAWGEQYF. CDR3 in DNA: TGTGCCAGCAGCGGGAGACTAGCGTGGGGCGAGCAGTACTTC.

The rearrangement uses TRBV2 and TRBJ2-1; 8 nucleotides line up with TRBD1. This CDR3 has 12 residues. V gave up 6 bases and J gave up 15 bases; unmatched junction bases: 10. Germline-derived CDR1 and CDR2 are SNHLY and FYNNEI. The CDR3 sequence: CASSQTGDDPFF. The CDR3 nucleotides are TGTGCCAGCAGCCAGACAGGGGATGATCCGTTCTTC.

V gene TRBV3-1 (or the pseudogene TRBV3-2) combines with J gene TRBJ1-6; D uncertain. Germline V gene sequence: CDR1 LGHDT, CDR2 YNNKEL (reference sequence). Trimming stripped 5 bases from V and 7 bases from J, with 18 bases between. This CDR3 has 16 amino acids. This chain's CDR3 is CASSSSEGSGNSPLHF. In DNA, the CDR3 is TGTGCCAGCAGCTCCTCGGAGGGAAGCGGAAATTCACCCCTCCACTTT.

The chain joins TRBV28 to TRBJ1-2; TRBD1 matches at 8 bases. The CDR3 consists of 12 residues. Germline CDR1 reads MDHEN; CDR2 reads SYDVKM. Unmatched junction bases numbered 5, after V lost 8 bases and J lost 6 bases. CDR3 nucleotides: TGTGCCAGCCGGACAGGGAATCATGGCTACACCTTC. Its protein product is CASRTGNHGYTF.

This chain links TRBV28 with TRBJ2-1; 13 bases are shared with TRBD2. V was clipped by 5 bases and J by 0 bases; unmatched bases: 10. CDR3 size: 19 residues. The V gene's germline CDR1 is MDHEN and CDR2 SYDVKM. The CDR3 sequence: CASSGSGLAGDSSYNEQFF. The CDR3 bases are TGTGCCAGCAGTGGCTCTGGACTAGCGGGGGACAGCTCCTACAATGAGCAGTTCTTC.